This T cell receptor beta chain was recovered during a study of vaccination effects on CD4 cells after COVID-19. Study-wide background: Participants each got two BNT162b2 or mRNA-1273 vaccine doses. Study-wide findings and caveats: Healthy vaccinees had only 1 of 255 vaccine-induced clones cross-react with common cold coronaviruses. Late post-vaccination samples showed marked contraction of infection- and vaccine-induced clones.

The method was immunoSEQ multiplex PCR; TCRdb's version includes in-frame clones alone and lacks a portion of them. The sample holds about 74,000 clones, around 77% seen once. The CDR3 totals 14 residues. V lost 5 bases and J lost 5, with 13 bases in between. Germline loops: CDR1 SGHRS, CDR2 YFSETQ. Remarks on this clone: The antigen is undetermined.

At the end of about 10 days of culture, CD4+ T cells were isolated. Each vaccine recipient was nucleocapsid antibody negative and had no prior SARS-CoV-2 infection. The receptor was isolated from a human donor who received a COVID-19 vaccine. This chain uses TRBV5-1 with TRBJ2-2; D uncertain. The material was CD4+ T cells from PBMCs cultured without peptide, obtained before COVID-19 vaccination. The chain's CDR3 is CASRTAKGTGELFF. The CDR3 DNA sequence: TGCGCCAGCAGGACGGCGAAGGGTACCGGGGAGCTGTTTTTT.